The TCR beta chain under discussion was sequenced for a study of blood T cell repertoires in COVID-19. Per germline, CDR1 KGHDR and CDR2 SFDVKD. This CDR3 spans 17 amino acids. J was trimmed by 2 bases and V by 2 bases; bases with no gene match: 7. Libraries were prepared by immunoSEQ multiplex PCR; TCRdb keeps only in-frame clonotypes and omits some of them. The profile shows 250,000 to 300,000 clones, approximately 90% of them singletons. The sample consisted of peripheral blood. V gene TRBV24-1 combines with J gene TRBJ2-3; 9 bases align to TRBD1. This sequence was found in a woman aged 50 to 65 with COVID-19, enrolled during active disease. CDR3 nucleotide sequence: TGTGCCACCAGTGATTCAGGACAGGGGCGAGACACAGATACGCAGTATTTT. Translating it yields CATSDSGQGRDTDTQYF.